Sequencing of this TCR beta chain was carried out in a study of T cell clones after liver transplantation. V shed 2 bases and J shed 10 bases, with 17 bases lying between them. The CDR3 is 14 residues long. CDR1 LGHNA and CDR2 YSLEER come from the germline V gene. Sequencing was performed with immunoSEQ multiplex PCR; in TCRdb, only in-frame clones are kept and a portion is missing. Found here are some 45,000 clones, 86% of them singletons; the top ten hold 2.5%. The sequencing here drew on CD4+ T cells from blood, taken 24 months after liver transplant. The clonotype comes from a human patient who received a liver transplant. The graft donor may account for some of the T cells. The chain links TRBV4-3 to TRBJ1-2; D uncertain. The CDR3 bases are TGCGCCAGCAGCCAATATAGGGCTTCGGATGACTACACCTTC. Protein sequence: CASSQYRASDDYTF.